This TCR beta chain was retrieved from a study of patients and donors after allogeneic stem cell transplantation. At least ten counts were recorded for this clonotype. TCRdb passed the RT-PCR reads through MiXCR, listing each CDR3 protein once. The data contain roughly 230,000 distinct CDR3 sequences, over 12% of them seen just once; the ten biggest clones take up around a tenth. This clonotype was sampled from a human donor who was either an allogeneic HSCT recipient or a stem cell or donor lymphocyte infusion donor (not recorded which). It is not recorded whose cells these are; they may come from a transplant donor. Sequenced input: blood, either unsorted or a sorted T cell fraction (not recorded which).

The CDR3 DNA is TGTGCCAGCAGCGTCCGAGAACGGATGAGCTCTGGGGCCAACGTCCTGACTTTC. Translating it yields CASSVRERMSSGANVLTF. The J gene is TRBJ2-6, the V gene TRBV9; D gene unclear. CDR3 size: 18 residues. Germline CDR1 SGDLS, CDR2 YYNGEE. Trimming stripped 2 bases from V and 0 bases from J, with 15 bases between.